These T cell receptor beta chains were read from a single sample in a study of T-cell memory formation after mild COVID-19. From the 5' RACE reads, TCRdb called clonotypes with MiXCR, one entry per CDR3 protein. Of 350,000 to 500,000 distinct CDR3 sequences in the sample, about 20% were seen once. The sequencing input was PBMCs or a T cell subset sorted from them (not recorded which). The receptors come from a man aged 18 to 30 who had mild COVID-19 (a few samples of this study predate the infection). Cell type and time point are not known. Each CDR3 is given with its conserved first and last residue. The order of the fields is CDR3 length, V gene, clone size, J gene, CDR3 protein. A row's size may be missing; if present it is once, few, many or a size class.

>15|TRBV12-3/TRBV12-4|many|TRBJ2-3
CASSLAVHSTDTQYF
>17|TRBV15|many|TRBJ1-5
CATSRPPLQGIGQPQHF
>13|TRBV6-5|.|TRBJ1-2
CASSYSRQYGYTF
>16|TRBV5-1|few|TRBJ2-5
CASSLFLQGAGETQYF
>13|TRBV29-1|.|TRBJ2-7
CSGGSGSSYEQYF
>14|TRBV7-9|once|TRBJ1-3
CASSPPGPFNTIYF
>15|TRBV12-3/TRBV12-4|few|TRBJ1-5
CASNLGPRAGQPQHF
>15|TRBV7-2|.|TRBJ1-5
CASSYRGRADQPQHF
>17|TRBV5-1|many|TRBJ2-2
CASSFGLLQRNTGELFF
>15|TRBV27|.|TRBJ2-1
CASSFWGDRGNEQFF
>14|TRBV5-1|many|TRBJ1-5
CASSLTGFDQPQHF
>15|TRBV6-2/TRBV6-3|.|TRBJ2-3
CASSAVVSFTDTQYF
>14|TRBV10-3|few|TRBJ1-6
CAISETGVNSPLHF
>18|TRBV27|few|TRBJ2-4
CASSQKTGTGGSWDIQYF
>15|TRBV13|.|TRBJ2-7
CASSIIGQEVYEQYF
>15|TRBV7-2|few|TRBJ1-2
CASSIRQRSNYGYTF
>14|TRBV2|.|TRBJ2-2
CASRDRQGAGELFF
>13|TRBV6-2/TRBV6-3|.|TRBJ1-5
CASHDRVNQPQHF
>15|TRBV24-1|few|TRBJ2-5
CATSDPGEIRETQYF
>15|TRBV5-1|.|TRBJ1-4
CASSLEGQGTEKLFF
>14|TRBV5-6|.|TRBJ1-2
CASSQDMGNWGYTF
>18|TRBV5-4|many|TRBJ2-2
CASSLALTGGRDTGELFF
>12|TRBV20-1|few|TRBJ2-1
CSAQTGGDEQFF
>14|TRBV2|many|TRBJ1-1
CASTTGQLNTEAFF
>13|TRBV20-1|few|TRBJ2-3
CSATQGWADTQYF
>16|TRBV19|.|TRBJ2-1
CASSLGSLNTYNEQFF
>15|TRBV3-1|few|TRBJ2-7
CASSQYGQGAGEQYF
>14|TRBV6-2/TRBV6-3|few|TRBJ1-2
CASSQQDGGYGYTF
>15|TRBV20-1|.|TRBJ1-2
CSAKGGDRGNYGYTF
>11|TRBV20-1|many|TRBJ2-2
CSARDGGELFF
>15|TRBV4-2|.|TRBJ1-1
CASSQAPGENTEAFF
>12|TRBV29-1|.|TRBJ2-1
CSVMTGMGEQFF
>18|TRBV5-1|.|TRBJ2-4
CASSLVGAGGVAKNIQYF
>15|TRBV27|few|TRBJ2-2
CASRRLASNTGELFF
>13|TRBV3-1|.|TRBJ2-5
CVVAGHATETQYF
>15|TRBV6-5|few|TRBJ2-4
CASSSHQGNTDIQYF
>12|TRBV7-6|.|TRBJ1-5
CASSPMFGPQHF
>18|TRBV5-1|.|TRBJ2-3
CASSLALVGTGGTDTQYF
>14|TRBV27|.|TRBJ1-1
CASSSGQIYTEAFF
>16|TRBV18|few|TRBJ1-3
CASSRPGRTSGNTIYF
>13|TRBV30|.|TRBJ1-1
CAWSGFRGGLAFF
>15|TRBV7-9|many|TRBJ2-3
CASSLAGLATDTQYF
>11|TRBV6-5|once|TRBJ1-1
CASTKYTEAFF
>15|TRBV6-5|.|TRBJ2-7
CASRRRQGGSYEQYF
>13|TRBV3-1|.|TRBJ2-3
CASSQGPAVTQYF
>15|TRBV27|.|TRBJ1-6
CASSPGTGRGSPLHF
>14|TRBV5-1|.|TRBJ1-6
CASSLEHPNSPLHF
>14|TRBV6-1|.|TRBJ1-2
CASSSDRVGYGYTF
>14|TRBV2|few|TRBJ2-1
CARKDLGGQPEQFF
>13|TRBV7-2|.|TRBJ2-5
CASSLGRETTQYF
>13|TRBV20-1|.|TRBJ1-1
CSAPRVTNTEAFF
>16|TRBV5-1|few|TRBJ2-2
CASSLAVLSNTGELFF
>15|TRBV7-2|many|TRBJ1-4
CASGRQGAANEKLFF
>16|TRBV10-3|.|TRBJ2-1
CAISDPTLAGHNEQFF